This T cell receptor (beta chain) was sequenced during a study of tumour-infiltrating T cells in Burkitt lymphoma. Profiling relied on immunoSEQ multiplex PCR, and the TCRdb table lists in-frame clones only, not all of them. In the table there are 15,000 to 20,000 clones, 80% of which are singletons. The source is a human donor with diffuse large B-cell lymphoma. Sample: tumor tissue.

Here the CDR3 DNA reads TGCGCCAGCAGCCAAGATGGAGAAGATTATAGCAATCAGCCCCAGCATTTT. Its translation: CASSQDGEDYSNQPQHF. The chain carries TRBV4-1 and TRBJ1-5; D not certain. The length of the CDR3 is 17 residues. V was pared by 0 bases and J by 0 bases, with 12 bases between. Germline CDR1 and CDR2: MGHRA and YSYEKL.